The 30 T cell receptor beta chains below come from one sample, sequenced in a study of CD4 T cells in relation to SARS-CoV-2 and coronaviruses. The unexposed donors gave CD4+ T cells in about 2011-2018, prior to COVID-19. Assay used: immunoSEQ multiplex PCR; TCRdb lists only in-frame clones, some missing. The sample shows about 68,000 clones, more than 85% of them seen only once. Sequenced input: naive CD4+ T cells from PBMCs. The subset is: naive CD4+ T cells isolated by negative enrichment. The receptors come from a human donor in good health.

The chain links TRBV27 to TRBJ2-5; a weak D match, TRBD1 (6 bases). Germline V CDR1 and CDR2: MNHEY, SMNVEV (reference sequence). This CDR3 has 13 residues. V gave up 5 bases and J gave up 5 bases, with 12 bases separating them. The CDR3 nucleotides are TGTGCCAGCAGTAGCAGGGGTACGGAGACCCAGTACTTC. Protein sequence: CASSSRGTETQYF.

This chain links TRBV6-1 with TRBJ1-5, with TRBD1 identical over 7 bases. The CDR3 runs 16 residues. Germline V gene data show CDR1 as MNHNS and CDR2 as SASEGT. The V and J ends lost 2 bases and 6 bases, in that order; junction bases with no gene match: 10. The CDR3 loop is CASSERGGRTVQPQHF. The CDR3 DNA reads TGTGCCAGCAGTGAACGAGGGGGCCGGACCGTTCAGCCCCAGCATTTT.

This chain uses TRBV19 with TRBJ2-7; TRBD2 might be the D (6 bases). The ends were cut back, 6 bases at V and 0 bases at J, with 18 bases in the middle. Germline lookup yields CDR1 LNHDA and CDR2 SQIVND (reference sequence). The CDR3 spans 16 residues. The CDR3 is CASSHPGIAVSYEQYF. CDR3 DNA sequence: TGTGCCAGTAGCCACCCGGGGATAGCGGTCTCCTACGAGCAGTACTTC.

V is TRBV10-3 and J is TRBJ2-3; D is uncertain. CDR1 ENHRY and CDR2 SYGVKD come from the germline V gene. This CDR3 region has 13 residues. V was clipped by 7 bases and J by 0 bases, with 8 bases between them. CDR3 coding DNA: TGTGCCATCACTACTACTAGCACAGATACGCAGTATTTT. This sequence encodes CAITTTSTDTQYF.

CDR3 sequence: CASSPQGGGYGYTF. The CDR3 DNA reads TGTGCCAGCTCACCTCAGGGGGGCGGCTATGGCTACACCTTC. The chain couples TRBV18 to TRBJ1-2; TRBD1 matches at 7 bases. Per the germline V gene, CDR1 is KGHSH and CDR2 is LQKENI. This CDR3 has 14 residues. V was clipped by 3 bases and J by 4 bases; unmatched bases: 5.

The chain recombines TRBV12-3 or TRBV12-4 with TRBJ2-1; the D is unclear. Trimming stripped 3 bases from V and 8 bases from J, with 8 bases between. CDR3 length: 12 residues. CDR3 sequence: CASSFGFDEQFF. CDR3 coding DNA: TGTGCCAGCAGTTTTGGGTTTGATGAGCAGTTCTTC.

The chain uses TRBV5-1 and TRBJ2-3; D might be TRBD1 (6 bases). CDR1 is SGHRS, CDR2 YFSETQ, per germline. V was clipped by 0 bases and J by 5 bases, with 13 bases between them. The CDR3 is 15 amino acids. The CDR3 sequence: CASSLDQGSGDTQYF. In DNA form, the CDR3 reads TGCGCCAGCAGCTTGGACCAGGGGAGTGGAGATACGCAGTATTTT.

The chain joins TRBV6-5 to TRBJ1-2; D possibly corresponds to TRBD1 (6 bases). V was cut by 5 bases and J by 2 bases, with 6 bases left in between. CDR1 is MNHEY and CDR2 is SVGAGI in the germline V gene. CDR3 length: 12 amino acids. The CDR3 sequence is CASSRGNYGYTF. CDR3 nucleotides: TGTGCCAGCAGTAGGGGGAACTATGGCTACACCTTC.

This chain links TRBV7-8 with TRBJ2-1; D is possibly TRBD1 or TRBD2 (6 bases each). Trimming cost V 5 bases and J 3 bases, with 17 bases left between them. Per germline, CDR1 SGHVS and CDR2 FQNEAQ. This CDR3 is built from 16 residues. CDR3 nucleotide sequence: TGTGCCAGCAGCCACCGAGGGGGGCTCTACTACAATGAGCAGTTCTTC. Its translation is CASSHRGGLYYNEQFF.

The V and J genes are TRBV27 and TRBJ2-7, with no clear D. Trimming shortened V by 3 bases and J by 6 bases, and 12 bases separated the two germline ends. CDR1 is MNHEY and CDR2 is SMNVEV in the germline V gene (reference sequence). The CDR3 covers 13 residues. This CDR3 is CASSLKPGGEQYF. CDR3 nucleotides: TGTGCCAGCAGTTTGAAGCCGGGCGGCGAGCAGTACTTC.

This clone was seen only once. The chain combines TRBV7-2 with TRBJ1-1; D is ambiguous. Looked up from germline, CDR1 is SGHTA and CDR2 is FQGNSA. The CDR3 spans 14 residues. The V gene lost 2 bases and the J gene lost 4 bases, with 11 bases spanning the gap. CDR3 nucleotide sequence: TGTGCCAGCAGCTTATCCCAAGCTAGCACTGAAGCTTTCTTT. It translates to CASSLSQASTEAFF. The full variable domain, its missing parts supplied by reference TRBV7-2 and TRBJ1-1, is GAGVSQSPSNKVTEKGKDVELRCDPISGHTALYWYRQSLGQGLEFLIYFQGNSAPDKSGLPSDRFSAERTGGSVSTLTIQRTQQEDSAVYLCASSLSQASTEAFFGQGTRLTVV.

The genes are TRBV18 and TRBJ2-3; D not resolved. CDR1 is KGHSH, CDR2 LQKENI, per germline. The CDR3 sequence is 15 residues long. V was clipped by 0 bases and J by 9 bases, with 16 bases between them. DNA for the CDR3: TGTGCCAGCTCACCACCTAGTCTCCAGCACGGCACGCAGTATTTT. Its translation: CASSPPSLQHGTQYF.

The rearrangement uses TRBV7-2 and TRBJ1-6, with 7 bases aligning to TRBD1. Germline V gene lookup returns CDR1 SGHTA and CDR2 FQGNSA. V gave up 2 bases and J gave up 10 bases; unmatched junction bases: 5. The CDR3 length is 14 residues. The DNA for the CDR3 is TGTGCCAGCAGCTTAACGCGACAGGGCTCACCCCTCCACTTT. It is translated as CASSLTRQGSPLHF. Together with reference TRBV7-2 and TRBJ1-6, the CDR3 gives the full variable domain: GAGVSQSPSNKVTEKGKDVELRCDPISGHTALYWYRQSLGQGLEFLIYFQGNSAPDKSGLPSDRFSAERTGGSVSTLTIQRTQQEDSAVYLCASSLTRQGSPLHFGNGTRLTVT.

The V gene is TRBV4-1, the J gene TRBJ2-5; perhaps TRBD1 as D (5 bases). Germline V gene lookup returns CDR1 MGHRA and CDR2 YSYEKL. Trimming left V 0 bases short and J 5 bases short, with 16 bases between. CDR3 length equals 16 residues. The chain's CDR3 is CASSQDGFAGMETQYF. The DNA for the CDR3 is TGCGCCAGCAGCCAAGATGGGTTCGCAGGGATGGAGACCCAGTACTTC.

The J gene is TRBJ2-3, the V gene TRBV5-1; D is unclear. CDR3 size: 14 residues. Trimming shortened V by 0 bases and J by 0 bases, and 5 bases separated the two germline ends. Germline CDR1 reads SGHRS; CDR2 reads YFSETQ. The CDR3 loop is CASSLASSTDTQYF. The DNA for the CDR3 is TGCGCCAGCAGCTTGGCATCTAGCACAGATACGCAGTATTTT.

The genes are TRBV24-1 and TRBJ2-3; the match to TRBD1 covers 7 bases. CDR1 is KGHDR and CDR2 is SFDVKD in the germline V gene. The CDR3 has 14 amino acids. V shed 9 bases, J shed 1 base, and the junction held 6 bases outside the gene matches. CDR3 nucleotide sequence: TGTGCCACCGGGCTCGGACAGGGCACAGATACGCAGTATTTT. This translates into CATGLGQGTDTQYF.

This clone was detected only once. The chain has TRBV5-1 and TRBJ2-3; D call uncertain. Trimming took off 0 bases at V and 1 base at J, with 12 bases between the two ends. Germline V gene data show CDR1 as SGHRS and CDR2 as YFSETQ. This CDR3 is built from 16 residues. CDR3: CASSLDGSAGTDTQYF. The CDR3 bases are TGCGCCAGCAGCTTGGATGGTAGTGCGGGCACAGATACGCAGTATTTT.

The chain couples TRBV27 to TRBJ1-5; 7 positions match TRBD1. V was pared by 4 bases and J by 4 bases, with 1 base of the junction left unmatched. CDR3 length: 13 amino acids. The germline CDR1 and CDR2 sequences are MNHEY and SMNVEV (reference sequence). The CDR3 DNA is TGTGCCAGCAGTTACAGGGGTAATCAGCCCCAGCATTTT. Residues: CASSYRGNQPQHF.

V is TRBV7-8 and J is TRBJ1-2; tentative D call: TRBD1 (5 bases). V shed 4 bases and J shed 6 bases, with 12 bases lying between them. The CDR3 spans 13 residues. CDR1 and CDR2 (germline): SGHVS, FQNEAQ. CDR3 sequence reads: CASSSTGVDGYTF. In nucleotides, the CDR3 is TGTGCCAGCAGCTCCACGGGGGTGGATGGCTACACCTTC.

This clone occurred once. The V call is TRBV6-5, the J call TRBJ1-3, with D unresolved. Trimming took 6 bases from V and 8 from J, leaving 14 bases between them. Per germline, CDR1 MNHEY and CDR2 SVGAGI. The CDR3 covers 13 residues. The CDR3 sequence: CASSPTGLDTIYF. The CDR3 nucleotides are TGTGCCAGCAGCCCGACTGGGTTAGACACCATATATTTT.

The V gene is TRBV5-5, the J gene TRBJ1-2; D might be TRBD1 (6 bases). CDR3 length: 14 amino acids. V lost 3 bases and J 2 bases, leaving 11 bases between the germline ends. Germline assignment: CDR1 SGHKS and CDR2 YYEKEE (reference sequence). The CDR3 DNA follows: TGTGCCAGCAGCTGGGGGCAGTTAAACTATGGCTACACCTTC. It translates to CASSWGQLNYGYTF.

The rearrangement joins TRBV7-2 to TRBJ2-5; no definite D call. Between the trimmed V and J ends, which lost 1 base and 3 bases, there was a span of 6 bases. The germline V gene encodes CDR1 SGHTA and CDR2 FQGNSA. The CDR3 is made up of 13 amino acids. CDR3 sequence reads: CASSLVPEETQYF. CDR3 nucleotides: TGTGCCAGCAGCTTAGTTCCGGAAGAGACCCAGTACTTC.

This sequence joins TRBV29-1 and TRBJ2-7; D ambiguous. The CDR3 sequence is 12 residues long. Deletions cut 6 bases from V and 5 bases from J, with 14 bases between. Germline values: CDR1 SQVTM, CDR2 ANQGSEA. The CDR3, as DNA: TGCAGCGTAACGGGCCCCGGTAACGAGCAGTACTTC. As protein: CSVTGPGNEQYF.

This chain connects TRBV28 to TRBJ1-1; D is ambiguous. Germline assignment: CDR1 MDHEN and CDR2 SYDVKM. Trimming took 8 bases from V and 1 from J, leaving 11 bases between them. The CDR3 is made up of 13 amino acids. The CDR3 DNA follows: TGTGCCAGCGGGATATCAGGGAACACTGAAGCTTTCTTT. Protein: CASGISGNTEAFF.

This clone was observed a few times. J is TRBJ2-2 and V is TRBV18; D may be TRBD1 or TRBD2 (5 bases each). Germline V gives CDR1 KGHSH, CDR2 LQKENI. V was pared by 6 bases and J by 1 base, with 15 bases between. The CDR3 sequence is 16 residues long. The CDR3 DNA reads TGTGCCAGCTCCCCCGGGACGCCCGAGAACACCGGGGAGCTGTTTTTT. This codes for CASSPGTPENTGELFF.

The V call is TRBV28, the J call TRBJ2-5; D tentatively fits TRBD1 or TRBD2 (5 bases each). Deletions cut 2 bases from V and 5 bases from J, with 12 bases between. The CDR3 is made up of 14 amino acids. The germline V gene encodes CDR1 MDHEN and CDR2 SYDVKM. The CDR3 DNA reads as TGTGCCAGCAGTTTACTGAGGGGAGACGAGACCCAGTACTTC. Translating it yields CASSLLRGDETQYF.

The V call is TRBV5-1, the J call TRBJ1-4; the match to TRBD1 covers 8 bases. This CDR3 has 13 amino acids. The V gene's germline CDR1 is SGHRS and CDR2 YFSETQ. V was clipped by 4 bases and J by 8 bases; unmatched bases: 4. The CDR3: CASSGNRGEKLFF. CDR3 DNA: TGCGCCAGCAGCGGCAACAGGGGGGAAAAACTGTTTTTT.

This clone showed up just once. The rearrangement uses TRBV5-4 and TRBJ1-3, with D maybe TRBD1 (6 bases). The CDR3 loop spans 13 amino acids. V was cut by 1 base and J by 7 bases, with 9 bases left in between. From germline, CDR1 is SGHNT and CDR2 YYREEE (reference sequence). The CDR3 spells CASSLRGANTIYF. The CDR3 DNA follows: TGTGCCAGCAGCTTGCGGGGGGCGAACACCATATATTTT.

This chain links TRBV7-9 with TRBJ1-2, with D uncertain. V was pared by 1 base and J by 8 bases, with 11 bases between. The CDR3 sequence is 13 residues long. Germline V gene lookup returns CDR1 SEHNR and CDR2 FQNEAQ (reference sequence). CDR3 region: CASSLDRWRGYTF. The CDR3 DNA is TGTGCCAGCAGCTTAGACCGATGGCGGGGCTACACCTTC.

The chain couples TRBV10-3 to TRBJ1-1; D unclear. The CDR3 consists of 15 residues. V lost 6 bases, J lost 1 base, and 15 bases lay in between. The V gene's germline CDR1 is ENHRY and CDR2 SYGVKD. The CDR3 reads CAIRGPGQANTEAFF. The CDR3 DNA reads TGTGCCATCAGGGGCCCCGGGCAGGCGAACACTGAAGCTTTCTTT.